Each of the 14 T cell receptor beta chains below was sequenced from the same sample in a study of T cells in Graves' hyperthyroidism and ophthalmopathy. RNA transcripts gave rise to amplified TCR beta CDR3 regions. Carried out on the TCR CDR3, a first-round RT-PCR used the HTBI primer set. MiXCR, run by TCRdb on the multiplex PCR reads, gives a single entry per CDR3 protein. Of 350,000 to 500,000 distinct CDR3 sequences listed, roughly 13% are singletons. The sample was blood. Source of these receptors: a woman aged 18-29 years with Graves' hyperthyroidism.

This clonotype was recorded many times. The chain links TRBV11-1 to TRBJ2-3, with TRBD2 matching 13 bases. The CDR3 consists of 16 residues. V was clipped by 5 bases and J by 5 bases; unmatched bases: 7. Per germline, CDR1 SGHAT and CDR2 FQDESV (reference sequence). CDR3 coding DNA: TGTGCCAGCAGCCTGGCACTAGCGGGAGGGCTAGATACGCAGTATTTT. Translating gives CASSLALAGGLDTQYF.

V and J are TRBV9 and TRBJ2-3; 14 positions agree with TRBD2. V shed 3 bases and J 4 bases; nucleotides not matched to a gene: 4. The CDR3 covers 16 residues. In germline, CDR1 is SGDLS, CDR2 YYNGEE. DNA of the CDR3: TGTGCCAGCAGCGGGGGGGGACTAGCGGGAGCAGATACGCAGTATTTT. As protein: CASSGGGLAGADTQYF. Supplemented by reference TRBV9 and TRBJ2-3, the full variable domain reads DSGVTQTPKHLITATGQRVTLRCSPRSGDLSVYWYQQSLDQGLQFLIQYYNGEERAKGNILERFSAQQFPDLHSELNLSSLELGDSALYFCASSGGGLAGADTQYFGPGTRLTVL.

This clonotype was detected only a few times. This CDR3 is CASSLLVGGSYEQYF. CDR3 coding DNA: TGTGCCAGCAGCCTCCTGGTGGGGGGGAGCTACGAGCAGTACTTC. The chain employs TRBV27 and TRBJ2-7, with 7 bases aligning to TRBD2. V gave up 6 bases and J gave up 3 bases; unmatched junction bases: 11. The CDR3 sequence is 15 residues long. The germline V gene encodes CDR1 MNHEY and CDR2 SMNVEV (reference sequence).

This clonotype was seen many times. This rearrangement joins TRBV6-1 to TRBJ2-1; 8 nucleotides match TRBD2. Trimming cost V 1 base and J 2 bases; bases outside gene matches: 1. The germline gives CDR1 MNHNS, CDR2 SASEGT. CDR3 length equals 15 residues. The CDR3 here is CASSEELAAYNEQFF. CDR3 nucleotides: TGTGCCAGCAGTGAAGAACTAGCGGCCTACAATGAGCAGTTCTTC.

This clonotype was counted at least ten times. CDR3 bases: TGTGCCAGCAGTTACCAGCGGGAGGCTTCAGGAGAGACCCAGTACTTC. Protein sequence: CASSYQREASGETQYF. The chain employs TRBV6-2 or TRBV6-3 and TRBJ2-5; 9 nucleotides match TRBD2. The V gene end was trimmed by 2 bases and the J gene end by 4 bases; junction bases not matched to a gene: 8. Germline V CDR1 and CDR2: MNHEY, SVGEGT. The CDR3 length is 16 residues.

The J gene is TRBJ1-5, the V gene TRBV11-2; D is uncertain. The CDR3 spans 15 residues. Germline CDR1 is SGHAT and CDR2 is FQNNGV. The V end was cut by 5 bases, the J end by 6 bases, with 17 bases between. For the CDR3, the DNA is TGTGCCAGCAGCAGAGACGGGGATGGAGGTCAGCCCCAGCATTTT. This gives the protein CASSRDGDGGQPQHF. The full variable domain, completed using reference TRBV11-2 and TRBJ1-5, is EAGVAQSPRYKIIEKRQSVAFWCNPISGHATLYWYQQILGQGPKLLIQFQNNGVVDDSQLPKDRFSAERLKGVDSTLKIQPAKLEDSAVYLCASSRDGDGGQPQHFGDGTRLSIL.

The chain combines TRBV11-1 with TRBJ2-1; D uncertain. The germline CDR1 and CDR2 sequences are SGHAT and FQDESV (reference sequence). Trimming took off 3 bases at V and 2 bases at J, with 11 bases between the two ends. The CDR3 is made up of 15 amino acids. The CDR3 protein is CASSFLADTYNEQFF. The CDR3 region has the DNA TGTGCCAGCAGCTTTTTGGCAGATACCTACAATGAGCAGTTCTTC.

The chain carries TRBV7-2 and TRBJ2-7; 11 bases are shared with TRBD1. V gave up 4 bases and J gave up 4 bases; unmatched junction bases: 9. Germline CDR1 SGHTA, CDR2 FQGNSA. This CDR3 has 16 amino acids. The DNA of the CDR3 is TGTGCCAGCAGCTCTGGACAGGGGGCGCGGGGGTACGAGCAGTACTTC. This gives the protein CASSSGQGARGYEQYF.

In the case of this clonotype: This could be a read error, since a much larger clone is one nucleotide away. This chain's CDR3 is CASSEAGRGANGSTF. The CDR3 DNA is TGTGCCAGCAGTGAAGCGGGTCGGGGGGCTAATGGCTCCACCTTC. The V call is TRBV6-1, the J call TRBJ1-2; a possible D gene is TRBD1 (6 bases). CDR1 is MNHNS and CDR2 is SASEGT in the germline V gene. The CDR3 is made up of 15 amino acids.

About this clonotype: A read error is likely, as this CDR3 ends without the conserved phenylalanine or tryptophan. The V gene is TRBV7-9, the J gene TRBJ2-5; 11 positions match TRBD1. The CDR3 is 15 residues long. Germline loops: CDR1 SEHNR, CDR2 FQNEAQ (reference sequence). V lost 5 bases, J lost 5 bases, and 7 bases stayed unmatched. The DNA of the CDR3 is TGTGCCAGCAGCCCCTTGGGACAGGGGGGTGAGACCCAGTACCTC. It is translated as CASSPLGQGGETQYL.

This chain uses TRBV12-3 or TRBV12-4 with TRBJ2-2, with D perhaps TRBD2 (6 bases). The CDR3 runs to 16 residues. Trimming shortened V by 1 base and J by 5 bases, and 14 bases separated the two germline ends. CDR3 bases: TGTGCCAGCAGTTTAGTGGTGGGAGGTGTTACCGGGGAGCTGTTTTTT. Translated: CASSLVVGGVTGELFF.

This clonotype was seen many times. The rearrangement links TRBV30 to TRBJ1-1; D possibly corresponds to TRBD1 (5 bases). Germline V gene lookup returns CDR1 GTSNPN and CDR2 SVGIG (reference sequence). V lost 2 bases and J lost 0, with 10 bases in between. This CDR3 is 14 amino acids long. DNA of the CDR3: TGTGCCTGGAGTTGGAGACAGATGAACACTGAAGCTTTCTTT. The encoded protein is CAWSWRQMNTEAFF.

This clonotype was recorded many times. J is TRBJ1-1 and V is TRBV7-2; D is ambiguous. Germline values: CDR1 SGHTA, CDR2 FQGNSA. The CDR3 has 12 residues. The V end was cut by 8 bases, the J end by 5 bases, with 12 bases between. CDR3 residues: CASSDTSTEAFF. In DNA form, the CDR3 reads TGTGCCAGCTCCGACACATCGACTGAAGCTTTCTTT.

This clonotype was found many times. The chain has TRBV11-2 and TRBJ2-5; TRBD2 might be the D (6 bases). Germline CDR1 SGHAT, CDR2 FQNNGV. This CDR3 has 14 amino acids. Trimming shortened V by 6 bases and J by 2 bases, and 13 bases separated the two germline ends. The CDR3: CASSPSSAQETQYF. For the CDR3, the DNA is TGTGCCAGCAGTCCTTCTAGCGCACAAGAGACCCAGTACTTC.